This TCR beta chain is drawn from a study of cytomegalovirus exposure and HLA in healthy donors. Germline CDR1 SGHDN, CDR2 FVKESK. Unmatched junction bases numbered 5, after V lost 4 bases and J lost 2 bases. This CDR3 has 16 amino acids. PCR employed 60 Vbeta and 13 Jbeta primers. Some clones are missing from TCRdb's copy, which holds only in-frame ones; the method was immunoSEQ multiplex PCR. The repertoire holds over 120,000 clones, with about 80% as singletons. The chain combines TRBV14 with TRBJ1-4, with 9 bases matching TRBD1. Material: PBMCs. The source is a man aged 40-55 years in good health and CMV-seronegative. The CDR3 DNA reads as TGTGCCAGCAGCCGCCGGACAGGGGCGACTAATGAAAAACTGTTTTTT. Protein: CASSRRTGATNEKLFF.